The sequence of this T cell receptor (beta chain) was determined in a study of blood T cell repertoires in COVID-19. Overall study context: T cells, B-cell-depleted T cells, or PBMCs supplied cDNA or gDNA.

Germline V gives CDR1 MDHEN, CDR2 SYDVKM. CDR3 size: 13 residues. With 6 bases removed from V and 0 bases from J, the gap between germline ends came to 8 bases. The table came from immunoSEQ multiplex PCR; TCRdb's copy has only in-frame clones and leaves some out. Altogether roughly 100,000 clones are present, around 80% being singletons, with the ten largest covering about 16%. V is TRBV28 and J is TRBJ1-1, with a possible D match to TRBD1 (6 bases). The sequence was collected from a woman aged 80 or over with acute or convalescent COVID-19. Sequences were obtained from peripheral blood. The CDR3 region has the DNA TGTGCCAGCAGAAGACAGGTGAACACTGAAGCTTTCTTT. Protein sequence: CASRRQVNTEAFF.